This TCR beta chain was obtained from a study of PD-1 blockade in classical Hodgkin lymphoma. Study summary: Nivolumab dosing for patients was 3 mg/kg, administered intravenously every 2 weeks. Study-level results: Excluded were patients who started nivolumab under 1 year after ASCT, a group that had lower diversity. CD4+ but not CD8+ TCR diversity rose significantly by C4D1. Relative to healthy donors, newly diagnosed patients reportedly had lower baseline TCR diversity, which was reported as lower still in relapsed/refractory patients.

Turning to this clone: The target antigen is unknown.

Time point in this sample: cycle 4 day 1 (C4D1), after less than 7 weeks of nivolumab. Every patient had relapsed following autologous stem cell transplantation, and cohorts differed in brentuximab vedotin exposure. CD4+ T cells were purified from thawed PBMCs by negative selection. The method was immunoSEQ multiplex PCR; TCRdb's version includes in-frame clones alone and lacks a portion of them. The table lists over 10,000 clones, 88% of them singletons. The CDR3 loop spans 14 amino acids. In germline, CDR1 is MDHEN, CDR2 SYDVKM. Trimming removed 4 bases at V and 1 base at J, with 9 bases between. The origin of this receptor is a human donor with classical Hodgkin lymphoma. Specimen: CD4+ T cells from blood, collected before the fourth cycle of nivolumab. The V gene is TRBV28, the J gene TRBJ2-3; D is possibly TRBD2 (6 bases). CDR3 in DNA: TGTGCCAGCAGTTCCCCGGGGGGCACAGATACGCAGTATTTT. This codes for CASSSPGGTDTQYF.